This T cell receptor beta chain was found in a study of blood T cell repertoires in COVID-19. In this sample, this clone turned up once. Profiling relied on immunoSEQ multiplex PCR, and the TCRdb table lists in-frame clones only, not all of them. The profile shows approximately 260,000 clones, about 90% of them singletons. The germline gives CDR1 SGDLS, CDR2 YYNGEE. Trimming at V came to 4 bases and at J to 2 bases, leaving 8 bases not matched to a gene. The CDR3 is made up of 15 amino acids. V usage is TRBV9 and J usage is TRBJ1-2; 7 bases map to TRBD1. The TCR sequence derives from a woman between 18 and 29 years old who had recovered from COVID-19. The sequenced material came from PBMCs or T cells enriched from blood (not recorded which). The CDR3 bases are TGTGCCAGCAGCTATTCATCCAGGGGGAACTATGGCTACACCTTC. It is translated as CASSYSSRGNYGYTF.